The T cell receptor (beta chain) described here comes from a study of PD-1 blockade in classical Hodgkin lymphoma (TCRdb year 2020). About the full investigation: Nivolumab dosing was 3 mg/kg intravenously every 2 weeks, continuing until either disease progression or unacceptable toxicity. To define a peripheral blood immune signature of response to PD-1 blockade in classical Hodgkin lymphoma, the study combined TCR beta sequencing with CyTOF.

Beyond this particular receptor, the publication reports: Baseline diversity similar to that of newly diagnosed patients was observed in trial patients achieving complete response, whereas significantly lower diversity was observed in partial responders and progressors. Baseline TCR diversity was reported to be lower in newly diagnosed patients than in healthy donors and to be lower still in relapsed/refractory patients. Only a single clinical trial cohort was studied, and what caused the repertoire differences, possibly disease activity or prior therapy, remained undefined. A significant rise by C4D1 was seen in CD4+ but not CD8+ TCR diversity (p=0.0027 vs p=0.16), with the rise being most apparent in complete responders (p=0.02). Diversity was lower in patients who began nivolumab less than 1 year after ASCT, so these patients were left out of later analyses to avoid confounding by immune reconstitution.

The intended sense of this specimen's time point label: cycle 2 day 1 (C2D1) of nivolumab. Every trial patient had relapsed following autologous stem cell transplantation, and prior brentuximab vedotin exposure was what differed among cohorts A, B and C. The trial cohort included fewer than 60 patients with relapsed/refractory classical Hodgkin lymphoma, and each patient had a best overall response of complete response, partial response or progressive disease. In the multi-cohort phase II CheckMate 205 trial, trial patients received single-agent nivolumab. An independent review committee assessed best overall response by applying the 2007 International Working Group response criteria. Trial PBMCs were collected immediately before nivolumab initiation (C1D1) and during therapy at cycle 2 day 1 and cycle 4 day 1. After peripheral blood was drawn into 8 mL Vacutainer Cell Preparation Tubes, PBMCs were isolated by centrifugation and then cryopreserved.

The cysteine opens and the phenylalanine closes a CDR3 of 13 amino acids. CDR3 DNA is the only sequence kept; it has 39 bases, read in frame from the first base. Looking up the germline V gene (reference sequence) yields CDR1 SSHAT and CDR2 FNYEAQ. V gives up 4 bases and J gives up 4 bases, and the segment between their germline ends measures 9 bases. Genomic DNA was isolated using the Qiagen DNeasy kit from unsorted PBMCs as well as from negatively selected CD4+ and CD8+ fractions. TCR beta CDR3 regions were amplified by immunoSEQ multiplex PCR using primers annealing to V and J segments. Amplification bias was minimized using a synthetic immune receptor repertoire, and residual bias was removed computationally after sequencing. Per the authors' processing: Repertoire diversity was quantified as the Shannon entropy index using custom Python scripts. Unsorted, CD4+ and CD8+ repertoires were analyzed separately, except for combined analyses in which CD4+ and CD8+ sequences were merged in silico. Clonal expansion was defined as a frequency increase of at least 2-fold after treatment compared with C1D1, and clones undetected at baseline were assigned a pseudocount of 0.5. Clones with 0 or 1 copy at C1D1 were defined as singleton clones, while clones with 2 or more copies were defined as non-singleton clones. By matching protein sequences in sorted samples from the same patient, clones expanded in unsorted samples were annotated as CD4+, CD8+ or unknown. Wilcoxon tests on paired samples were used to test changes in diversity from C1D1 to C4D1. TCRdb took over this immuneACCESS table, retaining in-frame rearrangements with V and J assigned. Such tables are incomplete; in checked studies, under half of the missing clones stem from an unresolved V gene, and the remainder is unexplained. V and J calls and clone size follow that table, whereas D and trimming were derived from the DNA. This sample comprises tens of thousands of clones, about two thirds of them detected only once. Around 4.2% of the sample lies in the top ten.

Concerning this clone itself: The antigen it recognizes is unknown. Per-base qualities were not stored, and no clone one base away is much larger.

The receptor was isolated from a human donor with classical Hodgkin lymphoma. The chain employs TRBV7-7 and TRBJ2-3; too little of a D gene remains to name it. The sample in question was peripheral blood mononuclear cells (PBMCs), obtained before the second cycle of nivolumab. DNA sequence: TGTGCCAGCAGCTCCTGGGCCTCAGATACGCAGTATTTT. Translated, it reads CASSSWASDTQYF.